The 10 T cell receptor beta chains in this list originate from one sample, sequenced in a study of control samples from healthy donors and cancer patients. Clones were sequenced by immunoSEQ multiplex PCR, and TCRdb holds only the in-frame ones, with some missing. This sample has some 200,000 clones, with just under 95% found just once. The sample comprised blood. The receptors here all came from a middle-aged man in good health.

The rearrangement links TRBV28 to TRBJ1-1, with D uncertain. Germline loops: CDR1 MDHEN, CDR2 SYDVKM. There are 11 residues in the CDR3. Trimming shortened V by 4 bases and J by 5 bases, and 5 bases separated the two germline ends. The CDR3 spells CASSYRTEAFF. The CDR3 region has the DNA TGTGCCAGCAGTTATAGAACTGAAGCTTTCTTT.

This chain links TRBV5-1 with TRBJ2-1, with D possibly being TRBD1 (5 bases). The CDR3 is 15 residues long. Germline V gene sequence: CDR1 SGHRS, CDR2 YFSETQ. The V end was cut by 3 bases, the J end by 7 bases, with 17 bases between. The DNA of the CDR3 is TGCGCCAGCAGCTCTCAAGGTACGAAGGGGAATGAGCAGTTCTTC. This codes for CASSSQGTKGNEQFF.

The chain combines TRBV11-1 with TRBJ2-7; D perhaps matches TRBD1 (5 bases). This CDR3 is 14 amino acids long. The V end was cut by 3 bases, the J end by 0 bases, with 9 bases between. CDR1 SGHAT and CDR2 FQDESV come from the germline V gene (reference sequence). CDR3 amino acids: CASSFGRVSYEQYF. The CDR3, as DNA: TGTGCCAGCAGCTTTGGCAGGGTCTCCTACGAGCAGTACTTC.

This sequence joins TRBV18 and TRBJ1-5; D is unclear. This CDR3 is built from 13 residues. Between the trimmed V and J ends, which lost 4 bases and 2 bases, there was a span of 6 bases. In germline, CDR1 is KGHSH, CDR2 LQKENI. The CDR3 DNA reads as TGTGCCAGCTCACAGGACCGCAATCAGCCCCAGCATTTT. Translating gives CASSQDRNQPQHF.

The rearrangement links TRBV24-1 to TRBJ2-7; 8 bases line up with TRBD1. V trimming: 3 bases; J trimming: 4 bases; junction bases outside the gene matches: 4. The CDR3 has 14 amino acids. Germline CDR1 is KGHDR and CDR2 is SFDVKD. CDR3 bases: TGTGCCACCAGTGATGCGGACAGGGTATACGAGCAGTACTTC. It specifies CATSDADRVYEQYF.

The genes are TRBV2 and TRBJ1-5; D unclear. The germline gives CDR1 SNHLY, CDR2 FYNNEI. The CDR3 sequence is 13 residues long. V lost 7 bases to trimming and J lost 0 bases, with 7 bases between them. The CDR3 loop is CASKAYSNQPQHF. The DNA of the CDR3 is TGTGCCAGCAAGGCATATAGCAATCAGCCCCAGCATTTT.

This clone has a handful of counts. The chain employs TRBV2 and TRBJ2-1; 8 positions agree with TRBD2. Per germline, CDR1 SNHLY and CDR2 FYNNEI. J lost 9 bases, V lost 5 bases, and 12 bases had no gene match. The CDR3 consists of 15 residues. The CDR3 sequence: CASSFYGGANAEQFF. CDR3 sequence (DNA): TGTGCCAGCAGTTTTTACGGGGGGGCCAATGCTGAGCAGTTCTTC.

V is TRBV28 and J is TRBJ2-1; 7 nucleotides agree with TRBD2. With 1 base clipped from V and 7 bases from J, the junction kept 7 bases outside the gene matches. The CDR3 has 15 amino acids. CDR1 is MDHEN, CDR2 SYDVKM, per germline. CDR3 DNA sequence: TGTGCCAGCAGTTTATCCGGACTAGAGTGGAATGAGCAGTTCTTC. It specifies CASSLSGLEWNEQFF.

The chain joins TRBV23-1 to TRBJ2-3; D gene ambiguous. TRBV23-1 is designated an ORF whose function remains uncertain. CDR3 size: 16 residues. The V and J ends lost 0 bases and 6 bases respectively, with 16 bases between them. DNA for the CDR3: TGCGCCAGCAGTCAATCTGCGAGCCCGGAGATGGATACGCAGTATTTT. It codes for CASSQSASPEMDTQYF.

The CDR3 reads CASSQLRGTMNTEAFF. The CDR3 DNA is TGTGCCAGCAGCCAACTTCGGGGGACCATGAACACTGAAGCTTTCTTT. This chain links TRBV3-1 (or the pseudogene TRBV3-2) with TRBJ1-1; tentatively, D is TRBD1 (5 bases). Trimming took off 2 bases at V and 0 bases at J, with 13 bases between the two ends. This CDR3 has 16 residues. Germline V gene sequence: CDR1 LGHDT, CDR2 YNNKEL (reference sequence).